This TCR beta chain was retrieved from a study of shared clonotypes between healthy human individuals. The assay was immunoSEQ multiplex PCR, and TCRdb's table has in-frame clones only and misses some. The sample has about 2,500,000 clones; about 92% are singletons. The source material was naive CD4+ T cells sorted from blood. Indicated subset: CD45RA+ positively selected. The TCR sequence derives from a man aged 18 to 30 in good health.

In DNA, the CDR3 is TGTGCCAGTACCGTAGGGCCCGGGAACACTGAAGCTTTCTTT. This gives the protein CASTVGPGNTEAFF. The gene calls are TRBV19 and TRBJ1-1; D not certain. The V and J ends lost 7 bases and 1 base respectively, with 13 bases between them. CDR1 LNHDA and CDR2 SQIVND come from the germline V gene (reference sequence). CDR3 length: 14 residues.